What follows describes a single TCR beta chain. The specificity of this receptor is unknown. Within one base of it there is no much larger clone, and no base qualities were kept. The time point label here, explained by the study, means: pre-sensitization, week 0. This specimen's treatment or condition label, per the study, means: therapeutic diphenylcyclopropenone sensitization with weekly scalp DPC. At every patch-test visit, the blood draw took place before the patch test was put on. To be eligible, patients had to be aged 18 to 70, diagnosed with alopecia and judged suitable for DPC therapy, while pregnant patients were excluded. Total RNA was extracted from unfractionated whole blood that had been collected in Tempus Blood RNA tubes. This sample was taken from a study of human T cells and chemical hapten exposure (dated by TCRdb to about 2021). Regarding the research as a whole: For sensitization, 2% DPC in acetone was applied to an approximately 2 cm by approximately 2 cm area of upper inner arm skin. The patient cohort, mostly female, included alopecia areata with under or over 50% scalp involvement, alopecia totalis and alopecia universalis. Blood was sampled from patients pre-sensitization (week 0) and at 2, 6 and about 24 weeks after DPC sensitization. Libraries were combined into a pool for sequencing, and differences in TCR yield between samples came mainly from small differences in library volumes within the pool. Blood for TCR sequencing was provided by twenty-nine alopecia patients at one to four time points (pre-sensitization, 2, 6 and 24 weeks). Patch tests used Finn chambers with 0.01% DPC on the upper back, scored after 6 days by International Contact Dermatitis Research Group standards. In alopecia patients, the study followed how the peripheral blood TCR repertoire changed in vivo over primary and secondary sensitization to diphenylcyclopropenone (DPC), a hapten. Patients additionally received weekly therapeutic DPC doses to the scalp throughout the approximately 25-week study period.

From the cysteine through the phenylalanine, the CDR3 covers 14 amino acids. The entry retains the CDR3 DNA only, 42 bases that are in frame from base 1. Unmatched junction bases come to 4, with V trimmed by 3 bases and J by 5 bases. Library generation was performed with RACE. The listed sequencing device is NextSeq 500. During library preparation, unique molecular identifiers were attached to individual cDNA molecules so that TCRs could be counted in a quantitative, reproducible way. Each blood RNA sample was used to sequence both TCR alpha and TCR beta chains. The study's own analysis went as follows. A median of about 87,000 TCRs per sample was observed, with a range of about 20,000 to 750,000. V, J and CDR3 annotation of the TCR reads was carried out using the Decombinator software suite. Every sample was subsampled to the same number of TCRs (28,000) for the PS versus PT1 abundance plots. TCRs were defined as expanded if absent before sensitization and observed at least eight times at the 2-week time point. The public reads were reprocessed in TCRdb via fastp at Q25 and MiXCR, keeping in-frame beta chains. Under each unique CDR3 protein, matching rows form one entry showing the most common genes and DNA. TCRdb's processing, not the study's, gives the V and J calls here. In all, the sample holds around 380,000 distinct CDR3 sequences, and about 5% of those were seen once. The top ten clonotypes cover about 8.2% of the sample.

General study outcomes and caveats: Repeated subsampling changed both the strength of the expansion versus patch-test correlation and the threshold at which the correlation became significant. Patch test score correlated positively with the number of PT1 expanded TCRs, reaching significance at thresholds 8, 16 and 32 but not at 4. No change with DPC sensitization was found in the number of TCRs above 1 in 1000 frequency, and no evidence of global repertoire structure alterations was found. Significantly more large CDR3 similarity clusters were formed by expanded TCRs than by pre-sensitization or healthy control sets, consistent with antigen-driven responses. Alopecia, a presumed autoimmune disease, was present in all patients, so the immune response of the patients might differ from that of healthy individuals.

The V gene is TRBV12-3 or TRBV12-4 and the J gene is TRBJ1-5, with 7 junctional bases fitting TRBD1. This clonotype was obtained from a woman aged 18-30 years with alopecia areata. Some clones in this sample may be carry-over from other donors' samples. The sequences come from whole blood, collected in connection with sensitization to the hapten diphenylcyclopropenone (DPC). In nucleotide form, the sequence is TGTGCCAGCAGTTTTTCAGGGGGAGATCAGCCCCAGCATTTT. Its translation is CASSFSGGDQPQHF.